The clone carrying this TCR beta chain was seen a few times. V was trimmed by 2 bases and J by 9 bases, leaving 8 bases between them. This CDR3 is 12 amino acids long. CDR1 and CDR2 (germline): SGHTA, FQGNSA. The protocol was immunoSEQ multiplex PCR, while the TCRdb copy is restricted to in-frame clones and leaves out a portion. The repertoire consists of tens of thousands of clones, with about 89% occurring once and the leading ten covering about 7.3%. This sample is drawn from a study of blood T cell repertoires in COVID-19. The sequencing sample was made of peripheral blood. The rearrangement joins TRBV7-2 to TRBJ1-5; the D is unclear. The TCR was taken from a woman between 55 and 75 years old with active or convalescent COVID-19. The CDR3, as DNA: TGTGCCAGCAGCTTACCCTCTCGGCCCCAGCATTTT. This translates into CASSLPSRPQHF.